The source of this TCR beta chain is a study of identical twins. The study, taken as a whole, reports: In zero-insertion analyses, partial confounding could arise from invariant MAIT and iNKT cells. Carriage of fewer insertions was seen in abundant cord blood beta clonotypes, whereas memory repertoires showed none. Out-of-frame alpha sequences shared by twins showed excess low generation probability.

TCRdb independently ran MiXCR on the 5' RACE reads; one entry per CDR3 protein. Among 250,000 or so distinct CDR3 sequences, over 9.5% were seen once, and the ten largest hold 3.5% to 4.5%. This clonotype was counted once. Its antigen remains unidentified. The same sample was also studied in work on yellow fever vaccine responses in identical twins.

The sequencing sample was made of memory (CD45RO+) T cells sorted from blood. This sequence was found in a woman aged 18 to 35 in good health.

CDR3 DNA: TGCGCCAGCAGCCAAGAAGGGCAGCGAAAACTGTTTTTT. It is translated as CASSQEGQRKLFF. The chain combines TRBV4-1 with TRBJ2-2, with no clear D. Near its end, the DNA agrees better with TRBJ1-4, so the J call may be wrong. Per the germline V gene, CDR1 is MGHRA and CDR2 is YSYEKL. The CDR3 is 13 residues long.